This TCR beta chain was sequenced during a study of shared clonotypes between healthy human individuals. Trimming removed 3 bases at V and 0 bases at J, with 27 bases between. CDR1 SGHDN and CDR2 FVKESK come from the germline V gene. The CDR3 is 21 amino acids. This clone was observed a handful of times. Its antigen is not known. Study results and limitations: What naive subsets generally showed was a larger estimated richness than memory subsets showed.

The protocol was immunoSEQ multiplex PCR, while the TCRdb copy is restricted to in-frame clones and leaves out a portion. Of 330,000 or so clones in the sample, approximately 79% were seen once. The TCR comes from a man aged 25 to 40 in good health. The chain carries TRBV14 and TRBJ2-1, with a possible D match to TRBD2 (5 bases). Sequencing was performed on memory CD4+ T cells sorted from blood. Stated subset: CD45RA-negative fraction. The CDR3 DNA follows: TGTGCCAGCAGCCAGGCTTCTGCGACTAAACAGTTGAAGAGCTCCTACAATGAGCAGTTCTTC. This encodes CASSQASATKQLKSSYNEQFF.